These 26 T cell receptor beta chains were sequenced from one sample in a study of glioma-infiltrating T cells after dendritic cell vaccination. Time point noted: after dendritic cell vaccination, including at tumor progression/relapse. Profiling relied on immunoSEQ multiplex PCR, and the TCRdb table lists in-frame clones only, not all of them. The top ten clones hold approximately 2% of a sample with approximately 90,000 clones, roughly four fifths of them seen once. The input for sequencing was blood, taken after dendritic cell vaccination. These receptors were taken from a human donor with glioblastoma.

The chain couples TRBV6-1 to TRBJ1-2, with unresolved D. CDR3 length: 14 residues. Germline loops: CDR1 MNHNS, CDR2 SASEGT. The germline V and J ends were trimmed by 1 base and 2 bases, with 8 bases remaining between them. The CDR3: CASSEVAGNYGYTF. For the CDR3, the DNA is TGTGCCAGCAGTGAAGTAGCGGGCAACTATGGCTACACCTTC.

The chain combines TRBV7-3 with TRBJ1-2; TRBD1 matches at 7 bases. The germline gives CDR1 SGHTA, CDR2 FQGTGA. There are 13 residues in the CDR3. The junction had 2 bases not matched to a gene; V was cut back by 5 bases and J by 2 bases. CDR3 DNA: TGTGCCAGCAGCCGGGACAGCAACTATGGCTACACCTTC. Encoded protein: CASSRDSNYGYTF.

This clone showed up just a few times. V is TRBV21-1 and J is TRBJ1-5. TRBV21-1 is a pseudogene locus. CDR3 size: 14 residues. CDR3 in amino acids: CASSKEGGGQPQHF. CDR3 in DNA: TGTGCCAGCAGCAAAGAGGGCGGGGGCCAGCCCCAGCATTTT.

The V gene is TRBV6-6, the J gene TRBJ2-7, with D perhaps matching TRBD2 (5 bases). CDR1 and CDR2 (germline): MNHNY, SVGAGI (reference sequence). The CDR3 totals 14 residues. The V end was cut by 5 bases, the J end by 6 bases, with 17 bases between. In nucleotides, the CDR3 is TGTGCCAGCAGTCGGGATCGGGCGGATTTCGAGCAGTACTTC. This codes for CASSRDRADFEQYF.

V usage is TRBV4-2 and J usage is TRBJ2-5, with TRBD2 matching 10 bases. The CDR3 runs 16 residues. The V gene end was trimmed by 0 bases and the J gene end by 4 bases; junction bases not matched to a gene: 5. The germline CDR1 and CDR2 sequences are LGHNA and YNFKEQ. CDR3 amino acids: CASSQDQAGGAETQYF. Here the CDR3 DNA reads TGTGCCAGCAGCCAAGATCAAGCGGGGGGGGCAGAGACCCAGTACTTC.

V usage is TRBV5-1 and J usage is TRBJ2-7; the D gene is possibly TRBD1 (6 bases). The CDR3 extends over 14 amino acids. Trimming took 3 bases from V and 3 from J, leaving 13 bases between them. Germline V gives CDR1 SGHRS, CDR2 YFSETQ. The CDR3 DNA reads as TGCGCCAGCAGCTCACAGGGCATGGACTACGAGCAGTACTTC. It codes for CASSSQGMDYEQYF.

The V gene is TRBV19, the J gene TRBJ2-5, with 11 bases matching TRBD2. The CDR3 is made up of 16 amino acids. Germline CDR1 LNHDA, CDR2 SQIVND (reference sequence). The ends lost 5 bases at V and 5 bases at J; junction bases unmatched: 10. CDR3 protein: CASSVSTSGGGETQYF. The CDR3 DNA reads TGTGCCAGTAGTGTCTCTACTAGCGGGGGTGGGGAGACCCAGTACTTC.

V usage is TRBV9 and J usage is TRBJ2-1; 7 positions match TRBD1. V lost 7 bases, J lost 7 bases, and 8 bases stayed unmatched. Germline values: CDR1 SGDLS, CDR2 YYNGEE. The CDR3 totals 13 residues. CDR3 amino acids: CASGPGTVNEQFF. CDR3 in DNA: TGTGCCAGCGGCCCCGGGACAGTTAATGAGCAGTTCTTC.

The rearrangement links TRBV2 to TRBJ2-7, with 9 bases lining up with TRBD1. The CDR3 contains 16 residues. V gave up 2 bases and J gave up 4 bases; unmatched junction bases: 9. CDR1 SNHLY and CDR2 FYNNEI come from the germline V gene. The CDR3 DNA reads as TGTGCCAGCAGTGAAAGGGGACAGGGTAGAAGGTACGAGCAGTACGTC. It encodes CASSERGQGRRYEQYV.

This clone is a singleton in its sample. J is TRBJ2-1 and V is TRBV7-7; the match to TRBD1 covers 7 bases. Trimming removed 2 bases from V and 4 bases from J; junction bases left unmatched: 11. Germline V lookup: CDR1 SSHAT, CDR2 FNYEAQ (reference sequence). This CDR3 is built from 17 residues. DNA of the CDR3: TGTGCCAGCAGCTTACATCCCGGGACAGAGGGTTACAATGAGCAGTTCTTC. Translating gives CASSLHPGTEGYNEQFF. Supplemented by reference TRBV7-7 and TRBJ2-1, the full variable domain reads GAGVSQSPRYKVTKRGQDVTLRCDPISSHATLYWYQQALGQGPEFLTYFNYEAQPDKSGLPSDRFSAERPEGSISTLTIQRTEQRDSAMYRCASSLHPGTEGYNEQFFGPGTRLTVL.

The V gene is TRBV28, the J gene TRBJ2-7; TRBD1 matches at 8 bases. V shed 3 bases and J 2 bases; nucleotides not matched to a gene: 9. The CDR3 contains 16 residues. Germline V gene sequence: CDR1 MDHEN, CDR2 SYDVKM. CDR3 coding DNA: TGTGCCAGCAGTTTCCCGGACAGGGATGGGGCCTACGAGCAGTACTTC. It specifies CASSFPDRDGAYEQYF.

V is TRBV5-1 and J is TRBJ2-1; D ambiguous. The ends were cut back, 1 base at V and 3 bases at J, with 5 bases in the middle. Per germline, CDR1 SGHRS and CDR2 YFSETQ. There are 13 residues in the CDR3. The CDR3 here is CASSLQDYNEQFF. In nucleotides, the CDR3 is TGCGCCAGCAGCTTGCAGGACTACAATGAGCAGTTCTTC.

The chain joins TRBV6-5 to TRBJ1-6; D gene ambiguous. Per germline, CDR1 MNHEY and CDR2 SVGAGI. V lost 5 bases to trimming and J lost 8 bases, with 10 bases between them. This CDR3 contains 13 residues. The CDR3 is CASSDGEHSPLHF. CDR3 DNA: TGTGCCAGCAGTGACGGGGAGCATTCACCCCTCCACTTT.

This clone appeared a single time. The V gene is TRBV5-4, the J gene TRBJ1-2; 9 nucleotides align to TRBD1. The CDR3 length is 13 residues. Germline V CDR1 and CDR2: SGHNT, YYREEE (reference sequence). V lost 4 bases and J lost 3; bases outside the gene matches: 1. DNA of the CDR3: TGTGCCAGCAGCCGGGACAGGGACTATGGCTACACCTTC. It yields the protein CASSRDRDYGYTF.

V is TRBV6-1 and J is TRBJ1-5; 7 positions agree with TRBD1. CDR3 length equals 15 residues. J lost 7 bases, V lost 6 bases, and 12 bases had no gene match. CDR1 is MNHNS and CDR2 is SASEGT in the germline V gene. CDR3 coding DNA: TGTGCCAGCAGGGAGGAAGGGGGCGCGAGACAGCCCCAGCATTTT. Its translation is CASREEGGARQPQHF.

The gene calls are TRBV19 and TRBJ1-5; possibly TRBD1 for D (6 bases). Per the germline V gene, CDR1 is LNHDA and CDR2 is SQIVND (reference sequence). Trimming took off 10 bases at V and 3 bases at J, with 19 bases between the two ends. The CDR3 extends over 15 amino acids. CDR3 region: CATRVTGFSNQPQHF. CDR3 coding DNA: TGTGCCACCCGGGTGACAGGCTTTTCCAATCAGCCCCAGCATTTT.

In DNA, the CDR3 is TGTGCTAGTGGTCCTACAGGGAATTCACCCCTCCACTTT. Amino acid sequence: CASGPTGNSPLHF. The chain is built from TRBV12-5 and TRBJ1-6, with a tentative D call TRBD1 (6 bases). Germline-derived CDR1 and CDR2 are LGHNT and FRNRAP. The CDR3 has 13 amino acids. The V and J ends lost 5 bases and 7 bases respectively, with 9 bases between them.

This clone was detected only once. V gene TRBV5-4 combines with J gene TRBJ2-1, with 7 bases aligning to TRBD1. The CDR3 has 13 residues. Trimming removed 3 bases from V and 6 bases from J; junction bases left unmatched: 3. Germline assignment: CDR1 SGHNT and CDR2 YYREEE (reference sequence). The CDR3 coding sequence is TGTGCCAGCAGCTGGGGACAGTCCAATGAGCAGTTCTTC. This sequence encodes CASSWGQSNEQFF. Looking up the rest from reference TRBV5-4 and TRBJ2-1 gives the full variable domain: ETGVTQSPTHLIKTRGQQVTLRCSSQSGHNTVSWYQQALGQGPQFIFQYYREEENGRGNFPPRFSGLQFPNYSSELNVNALELDDSALYLCASSWGQSNEQFFGPGTRLTVL.

The chain couples TRBV5-1 to TRBJ2-1; TRBD2 matches at 7 bases. V was pared by 0 bases and J by 5 bases, with 5 bases of the junction left unmatched. CDR3 size: 15 residues. CDR1 and CDR2 from the germline V gene are SGHRS and YFSETQ. The CDR3 region is CASSLGGGRNNEQFF. The CDR3, as DNA: TGCGCCAGCAGCTTGGGGGGCGGGAGAAACAATGAGCAGTTCTTC.

V gene TRBV2 combines with J gene TRBJ2-3; D may be TRBD1 (6 bases). Germline V gene sequence: CDR1 SNHLY, CDR2 FYNNEI. V was pared by 6 bases and J by 3 bases, with 10 bases between. The CDR3 is 13 amino acids. The chain's CDR3 is CASSAGQTDTQYF. Here the CDR3 DNA reads TGTGCCAGCAGCGCCGGACAGACAGATACGCAGTATTTT.

The V gene is TRBV2, the J gene TRBJ1-5; 7 bases map to TRBD1. The CDR3 has 14 amino acids. J lost 3 bases, V lost 6 bases, and 5 bases had no gene match. The germline V gene has CDR1 SNHLY and CDR2 FYNNEI. CDR3: CASRTTGDNQPQHF. The CDR3 nucleotides are TGTGCCAGCAGGACTACAGGGGACAATCAGCCCCAGCATTTT.

The chain uses TRBV7-9 and TRBJ2-5; 9 bases agree with TRBD2. The CDR3 spans 12 residues. In germline, CDR1 is SEHNR, CDR2 FQNEAQ (reference sequence). Trimming cost V 4 bases and J 9 bases; bases outside gene matches: 3. In nucleotides, the CDR3 is TGTGCCAGCAGCTCGCGACTAGCGGCCCAGTACTTC. Amino acids: CASSSRLAAQYF.

This clone was counted a few times. The sample holds other DNA sequences that translate to the same CDR3. The V gene is TRBV19, the J gene TRBJ1-1; tentative D call: TRBD1 (5 bases). From germline, CDR1 is LNHDA and CDR2 SQIVND (reference sequence). The CDR3 totals 14 residues. V was trimmed by 2 bases and J by 1 base, leaving 8 bases between them. The CDR3 loop is CASSIRGGNTEAFF. The CDR3 region has the DNA TGTGCCAGTAGTATACGGGGGGGGAACACTGAAGCTTTCTTT.

The chain has TRBV6-6 and TRBJ2-7, with 7 bases aligning to TRBD1. The J segment lost 0 bases and the V segment lost 2 bases, leaving 4 bases of the junction unmatched. Germline values: CDR1 MNHNY, CDR2 SVGAGI (reference sequence). CDR3 length equals 15 residues. The CDR3 loop reads CASSYNRGSSYEQYF. Here the CDR3 DNA reads TGTGCCAGCAGTTACAACAGGGGAAGCTCCTACGAGCAGTACTTC.

V gene TRBV7-2 combines with J gene TRBJ2-3; possibly TRBD2 for D (5 bases). Trimming removed 2 bases from V and 3 bases from J, with 12 bases in between. Per the germline V gene, CDR1 is SGHTA and CDR2 is FQGNSA. This CDR3 is built from 15 residues. CDR3 in DNA: TGTGCCAGCAGCTTAATTGCTGGGAGAACAGATACGCAGTATTTT. The encoded protein is CASSLIAGRTDTQYF.

The chain joins TRBV4-1 to TRBJ1-5, with a weak D call TRBD1 (6 bases). The CDR3 loop spans 14 amino acids. Trimming shortened V by 4 bases and J by 5 bases, and 12 bases separated the two germline ends. Germline lookup yields CDR1 MGHRA and CDR2 YSYEKL. CDR3 nucleotide sequence: TGCGCCAGCAGCCGACAGGACTCCTATCAGCCCCAGCATTTT. It translates to CASSRQDSYQPQHF.